The 2 T cell receptor beta chains in this list originate from one sample, sequenced in a study of blood T cell dynamics during melanoma immunotherapy. Profiled with immunoSEQ multiplex PCR; TCRdb holds only in-frame clones, not every one. Of roughly 7,600 clones in the sample, 85% to 90% were seen once. The time point denotes: week 3, after first cycle of checkpoint inhibitor. The specimen comprised blood, sampled from a patient treated with checkpoint blockade. These receptors were taken from a human donor with melanoma.

This sequence joins TRBV2 and TRBJ1-2, with D perhaps matching TRBD1 (5 bases). The CDR3 contains 14 residues. Germline V gene data show CDR1 as SNHLY and CDR2 as FYNNEI. V shed 4 bases and J shed 5 bases, with 14 bases lying between them. The CDR3 nucleotides are TGTGCCAGCAGTGTGGCAGGGCTACCTTATGGCTACACCTTC. Translated: CASSVAGLPYGYTF.

The J gene is TRBJ1-2, the V gene TRBV6-1, with TRBD1 as a possible D gene (5 bases). The germline V and J ends were trimmed by 8 bases and 2 bases, with 15 bases remaining between them. The germline gives CDR1 MNHNS, CDR2 SASEGT. CDR3 size: 14 residues. This chain's CDR3 is CASLKPAGNYGYTF. CDR3 nucleotides: TGTGCCAGCCTTAAACCGGCAGGGAACTATGGCTACACCTTC.